The 9 T cell receptor beta chains listed next were all sequenced from one sample in a study of cytomegalovirus exposure and HLA in healthy donors. PCR was performed using 60 Vbeta and 13 Jbeta primers. The data were produced by immunoSEQ multiplex PCR, yet TCRdb's version contains in-frame clones alone and is incomplete. Altogether approximately 140,000 clones are present, about 64% being singletons, with the ten largest covering roughly 6.8%. The sample was PBMCs. The receptors stem from a woman aged 55-70 years in good health and CMV-seropositive.

This clone was recorded a few times. The chain uses TRBV25-1 and TRBJ1-1; 10 nucleotides agree with TRBD1. The V gene end was trimmed by 7 bases and the J gene end by 1 base; junction bases not matched to a gene: 9. The CDR3 spans 16 residues. Germline V gene lookup returns CDR1 MGHDK and CDR2 SYGVNS. The CDR3 nucleotides read TGTGCCAGCATCGGCCGGGACAGGGGTTCGAACACTGAAGCTTTCTTT. Its protein product is CASIGRDRGSNTEAFF.

This clone was seen a handful of times. V gene TRBV5-1 combines with J gene TRBJ2-5, with a possible D match to TRBD1 (6 bases). The CDR3 runs 15 residues. CDR1 SGHRS and CDR2 YFSETQ come from the germline V gene. The ends were cut back, 9 bases at V and 2 bases at J, with 20 bases in the middle. The DNA of the CDR3 is TGCGCCACCTCAAAGACAGGAGCCCTTCAAGAGACCCAGTACTTC. Encoded protein: CATSKTGALQETQYF.

This clone turned up a few times. This sequence joins TRBV2 and TRBJ2-1; TRBD2 might be the D (5 bases). Germline V CDR1 and CDR2: SNHLY, FYNNEI. The CDR3 totals 13 residues. CDR3 DNA: TGTGCTTCTGGGGAGAACTCCTACAATGAGCAGTTCTTC. Translating it yields CASGENSYNEQFF.

Remarks on this clone: This specimen includes other DNA sequences encoding the same CDR3. The chain employs TRBV5-1 and TRBJ2-1; 8 bases align to TRBD2. The CDR3 contains 15 residues. J lost 1 base, V lost 0 bases, and 0 bases had no gene match. Looked up from germline, CDR1 is SGHRS and CDR2 is YFSETQ. The CDR3 protein is CASSLGGRSYNEQFF. The CDR3, as DNA: TGCGCCAGCAGCTTGGGCGGGAGGTCCTACAATGAGCAGTTCTTC. Filled out from reference TRBV5-1 and TRBJ2-1, the complete variable domain reads KAGVTQTPRYLIKTRGQQVTLSCSPISGHRSVSWYQQTPGQGLQFLFEYFSETQRNKGNFPGRFSGRQFSNSRSEMNVSTLELGDSALYLCASSLGGRSYNEQFFGPGTRLTVL.

This clone was observed a handful of times. The chain couples TRBV28 to TRBJ2-1; TRBD2 aligns across 14 bases. V shed 6 bases, J shed 15 bases, and the junction held 16 bases outside the gene matches. This CDR3 region has 16 residues. Germline CDR1 MDHEN, CDR2 SYDVKM. The CDR3 sequence: CASSTPQTSGRASWFF. In DNA form, the CDR3 reads TGTGCCAGCAGCACCCCACAGACTAGCGGGAGGGCAAGTTGGTTCTTC.

The chain has TRBV28 and TRBJ1-5; 8 bases match TRBD1. Germline V gene sequence: CDR1 MDHEN, CDR2 SYDVKM. CDR3 length: 18 amino acids. V lost 2 bases and J lost 2; bases outside the gene matches: 11. The CDR3 spells CASSLHGQGLIGNQPQHF. The CDR3 DNA sequence: TGTGCCAGCAGTTTACATGGACAGGGTTTGATTGGCAATCAGCCCCAGCATTTT.

This clone was picked up one time. The rearrangement uses TRBV28 and TRBJ2-7, with 12 bases identical to TRBD1. J gave up 6 bases and V 3 bases, and 6 bases lay outside the gene matches. Per the germline V gene, CDR1 is MDHEN and CDR2 is SYDVKM. This CDR3 is 15 amino acids long. CDR3 protein: CASSLMGQGALEQYF. The DNA of the CDR3 is TGTGCCAGCAGTTTGATGGGACAGGGGGCTCTCGAGCAGTACTTC.

The chain employs TRBV19 and TRBJ2-7; TRBD1 matches 9 bases. V gave up 5 bases and J gave up 2 bases; unmatched junction bases: 4. Germline CDR1 LNHDA, CDR2 SQIVND (reference sequence). CDR3 length equals 14 residues. This CDR3 reads CASSLRQGAYEQYF. The CDR3 nucleotides are TGTGCCAGTAGTTTGAGACAGGGGGCCTACGAGCAGTACTTC.

This clone was found a few times. This chain uses TRBV27 with TRBJ2-1, with TRBD2 matching over 8 bases. The CDR3 covers 14 residues. The ends lost 1 base at V and 6 bases at J; junction bases unmatched: 2. Germline CDR1 is MNHEY and CDR2 is SMNVEV (reference sequence). Written as DNA, the CDR3 is TGTGCCAGCAGTTTATACGGGAGGGGCAATGAGCAGTTCTTC. Protein: CASSLYGRGNEQFF.